This T cell receptor beta chain was captured by sequencing in a study of T-cell reconstitution after alpha-beta-depleted transplantation in children. Construction of the TCRbeta library involved unique molecular identifiers. TCRdb re-called the PCR reads with MiXCR, one entry per CDR3 protein. The repertoire has roughly 590,000 distinct CDR3 sequences, roughly 15% of them found once; the top ten carry 0.8% to 1.1%. Germline CDR1 and CDR2: SGHVS and FNYEAQ. Germline trimming cut 11 bases from V and 7 bases from J; bases unmatched to any gene: 13. This CDR3 comprises 14 residues. Points on this clonotype: A clone one base away is much larger, so this may be a read error.

V and J are TRBV7-6 and TRBJ2-1; 8 bases match TRBD1. The material sequenced was PBMCs from the stem cell graft donor, taken from the stem cell graft. The TCR originated in a human donor who donated a stem cell graft to a child with acute myeloid leukemia. CDR3 residues: CASSCQGADNEQFF. In DNA, the CDR3 is TGTGCCTCTTCGTGTCAGGGGGCTGATAATGAGCAGTTCTTC.